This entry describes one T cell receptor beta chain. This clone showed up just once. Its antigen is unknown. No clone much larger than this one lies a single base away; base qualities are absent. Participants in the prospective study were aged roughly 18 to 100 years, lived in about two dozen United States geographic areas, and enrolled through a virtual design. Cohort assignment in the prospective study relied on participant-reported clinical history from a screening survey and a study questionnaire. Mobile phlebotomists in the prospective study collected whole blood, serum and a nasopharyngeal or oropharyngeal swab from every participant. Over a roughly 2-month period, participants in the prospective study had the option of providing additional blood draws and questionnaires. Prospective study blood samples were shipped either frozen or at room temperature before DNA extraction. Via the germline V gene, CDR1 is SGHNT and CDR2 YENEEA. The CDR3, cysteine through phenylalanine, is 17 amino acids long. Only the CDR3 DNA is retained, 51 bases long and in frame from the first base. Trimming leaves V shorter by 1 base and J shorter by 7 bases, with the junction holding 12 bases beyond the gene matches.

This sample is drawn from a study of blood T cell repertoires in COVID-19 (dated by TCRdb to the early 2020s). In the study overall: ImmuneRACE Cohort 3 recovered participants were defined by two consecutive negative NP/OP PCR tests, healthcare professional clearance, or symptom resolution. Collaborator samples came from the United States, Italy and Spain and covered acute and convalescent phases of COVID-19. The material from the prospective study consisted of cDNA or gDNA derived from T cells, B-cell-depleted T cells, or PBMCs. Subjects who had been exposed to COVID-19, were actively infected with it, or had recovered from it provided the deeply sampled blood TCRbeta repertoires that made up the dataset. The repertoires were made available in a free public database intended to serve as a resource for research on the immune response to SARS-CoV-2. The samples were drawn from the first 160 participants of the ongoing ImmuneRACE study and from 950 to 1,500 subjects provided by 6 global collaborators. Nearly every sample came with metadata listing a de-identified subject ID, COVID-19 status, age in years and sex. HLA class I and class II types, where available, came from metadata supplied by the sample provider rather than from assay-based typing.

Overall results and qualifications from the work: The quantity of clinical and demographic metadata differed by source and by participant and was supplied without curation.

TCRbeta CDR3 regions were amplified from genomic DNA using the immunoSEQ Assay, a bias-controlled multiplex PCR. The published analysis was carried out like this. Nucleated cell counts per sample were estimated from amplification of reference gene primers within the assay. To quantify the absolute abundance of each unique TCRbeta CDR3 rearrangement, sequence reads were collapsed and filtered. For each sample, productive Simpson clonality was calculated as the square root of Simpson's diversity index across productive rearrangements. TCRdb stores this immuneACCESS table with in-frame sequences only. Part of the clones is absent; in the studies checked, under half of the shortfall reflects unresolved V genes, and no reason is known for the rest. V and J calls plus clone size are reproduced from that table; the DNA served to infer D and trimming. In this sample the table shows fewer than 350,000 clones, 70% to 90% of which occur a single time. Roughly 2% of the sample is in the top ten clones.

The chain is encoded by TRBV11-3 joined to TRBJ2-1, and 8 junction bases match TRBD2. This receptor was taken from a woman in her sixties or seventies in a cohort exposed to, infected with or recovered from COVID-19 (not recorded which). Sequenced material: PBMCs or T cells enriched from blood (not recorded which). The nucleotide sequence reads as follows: TGTGCCAGCAGCTTAGGCAGGACGGGAGGGCCTAGGAATGAGCAGTTCTTC. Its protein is CASSLGRTGGPRNEQFF.